One and the same sample provided the 26 T cell receptor beta chains below, sequenced in a study of cytomegalovirus exposure and HLA in healthy donors. 13 Jbeta primers and 60 Vbeta primers were used for the PCR. The method was immunoSEQ multiplex PCR; TCRdb's version includes in-frame clones alone and lacks a portion of them. The sample consists of 77,000 or so clones, approximately 71% of them appearing once. The specimen sequenced was PBMCs. All receptors derive from a woman aged 35 to 49 in good health and CMV-seronegative.

This clone came up once. This chain connects TRBV4-1 to TRBJ2-6; D gene ambiguous. V was shortened by 0 bases and J by 0 bases, with 18 bases between the two germline ends. Germline-derived CDR1 and CDR2 are MGHRA and YSYEKL. The CDR3 has 20 amino acids. The CDR3 DNA is TGCGCCAGCAGCCAAGATATCAACAGTTTGCGTGTCTCTGGGGCCAACGTCCTGACTTTC. Amino acids: CASSQDINSLRVSGANVLTF.

CDR3 residues: CASIKQGPPDTQYF. The CDR3 nucleotides read TGCGCCAGCATTAAACAGGGACCCCCAGATACGCAGTATTTT. V and J are TRBV5-1 and TRBJ2-3, with TRBD1 as a possible D gene (6 bases). Germline V gives CDR1 SGHRS, CDR2 YFSETQ. The CDR3 consists of 14 residues. V was cut by 6 bases and J by 4 bases, with 15 bases left in between.

Only a few counts were recorded for this clone. The rearrangement joins TRBV7-6 to TRBJ2-1; D not certain. The germline V gene has CDR1 SGHVS and CDR2 FNYEAQ. The length of the CDR3 is 15 residues. The V gene lost 3 bases and the J gene lost 0 bases, with 9 bases spanning the gap. Here the CDR3 reads CASSFDSSSYNEQFF. CDR3 DNA sequence: TGTGCCAGCAGCTTTGACTCCAGCTCCTACAATGAGCAGTTCTTC. The whole variable domain, remainder taken from reference TRBV7-6 and TRBJ2-1, is GAGVSQSPRYKVTKRGQDVALRCDPISGHVSLYWYRQALGQGPEFLTYFNYEAQQDKSGLPNDRFSAERPEGSISTLTIQRTEQRDSAMYRCASSFDSSSYNEQFFGPGTRLTVL.

DNA of the CDR3: TGCGCCAGCAGCCAAAGACAGGGGGCCCGTCAGCCCCAGCATTTT. Protein: CASSQRQGARQPQHF. The chain joins TRBV4-3 to TRBJ1-5; 10 positions agree with TRBD1. Germline CDR1 LGHNA, CDR2 YSLEER. The CDR3 is 15 amino acids. V shed 2 bases, J shed 6 bases, and the junction held 4 bases outside the gene matches.

The chain combines TRBV7-3 with TRBJ2-7; 11 bases agree with TRBD2. The CDR3 totals 15 residues. V lost 4 bases to trimming and J lost 2 bases; unmatched junction nucleotides: 4. CDR1 is SGHTA and CDR2 is FQGTGA in the germline V gene. In DNA form, the CDR3 reads TGTGCCAGCAGCTCCCTAGCGGGGGGCCCCTACGAGCAGTACTTC. This encodes CASSSLAGGPYEQYF.

The J gene is TRBJ1-2, the V gene TRBV6-1, with 7 bases lining up with TRBD1. The CDR3 covers 14 residues. The junction had 4 bases not matched to a gene; V was cut back by 6 bases and J by 0 bases. Germline V gene sequence: CDR1 MNHNS, CDR2 SASEGT. The CDR3, as DNA: TGTGCCAGCAGAGTAGGGACAGCTAACTATGGCTACACCTTC. It translates to CASRVGTANYGYTF.

DNA of the CDR3: TGTGCCAGCAGCCGAACAGGAGATTATAGCAATCAGCCCCAGCATTTT. Amino acids: CASSRTGDYSNQPQHF. The chain recombines TRBV5-8 with TRBJ1-5, with D possibly being TRBD1 (5 bases). CDR1 and CDR2 from the germline V gene are SGHTS and YDEGEE. The CDR3 length is 16 residues. Trimming took 4 bases from V and 0 from J, leaving 14 bases between them.

V gene TRBV5-3 combines with J gene TRBJ1-2, with 10 positions matching TRBD1. TRBV5-3 is an ORF for which the function is uncertain. There are 15 residues in the CDR3. Trimming at V came to 5 bases and at J to 5 bases, leaving 9 bases not matched to a gene. The CDR3 sequence: CARSSGQGDGYGYTF. The CDR3 DNA sequence: TGTGCCAGAAGTTCCGGACAGGGGGATGGTTATGGCTACACCTTC.

The rearrangement joins TRBV11-2 to TRBJ2-1, with TRBD1 matching 9 bases. J gave up 4 bases and V 4 bases, and 17 bases lay outside the gene matches. Per the germline V gene, CDR1 is SGHAT and CDR2 is FQNNGV. CDR3 length: 19 residues. As DNA, the CDR3 is TGTGCCAGCAGCTCCTTAACCGGGACAGGGATGTTTTCTTACAATGAGCAGTTCTTC. It codes for CASSSLTGTGMFSYNEQFF.

This clone was counted a single time. The V call is TRBV9, the J call TRBJ2-2; D is undetermined. V lost 0 bases and J lost 4, with 7 bases in between. The germline CDR1 and CDR2 sequences are SGDLS and YYNGEE. The CDR3 consists of 14 residues. As DNA, the CDR3 is TGTGCCAGCAGCGTAGGTTATTTCACCGGGGAGCTGTTTTTT. It is translated as CASSVGYFTGELFF.

V gene TRBV19 combines with J gene TRBJ1-6, with D tentatively TRBD1 (6 bases). Germline CDR1 and CDR2: LNHDA and SQIVND (reference sequence). Trimming took 6 bases from V and 8 from J, leaving 14 bases between them. The CDR3 loop spans 14 amino acids. CDR3: CASRLRSGDSPLHF. CDR3 bases: TGTGCCAGTAGACTGCGATCAGGGGATTCACCCCTCCACTTT.

The gene calls are TRBV28 and TRBJ1-4, with D possibly TRBD1 on 5 matching bases. The CDR3 has 14 amino acids. Trimming pared 7 bases from V and 7 bases from J, leaving 16 bases between. Germline lookup yields CDR1 MDHEN and CDR2 SYDVKM. CDR3 bases: TGTGCCAGCAAAAATCCAGGGTTCGGTGAAAAACTGTTTTTT. Protein product: CASKNPGFGEKLFF. Filled out from reference TRBV28 and TRBJ1-4, the complete variable domain reads DVKVTQSSRYLVKRTGEKVFLECVQDMDHENMFWYRQDPGLGLRLIYFSYDVKMKEKGDIPEGYSVSREKKERFSLILESASTNQTSMYLCASKNPGFGEKLFFGSGTQLSVL.

With regard to this clone: Relative to the germline gene, one junction end is altered; a read error may explain this. V gene TRBV19 combines with J gene TRBJ1-5, with unresolved D. Germline CDR1 LNHDA, CDR2 SQIVND (reference sequence). There are 15 residues in the CDR3. The CDR3 nucleotides are TGTGCCAGTAGTACCACGGATTATAGCAGTCAGCCCCAGCATTTT. Encoded protein: CASSTTDYSSQPQHF.

This chain joins TRBV10-3 and TRBJ2-4; TRBD2 is a possible D gene (7 bases). Trimming removed 3 bases from V and 6 bases from J, with 12 bases in between. CDR1 is ENHRY, CDR2 SYGVKD, per germline. The CDR3 is 14 amino acids. This CDR3 reads CAISEGGGLNIQYF. The CDR3 DNA reads TGTGCCATCAGTGAAGGGGGGGGGCTAAACATTCAGTACTTC.

This clone has only a few counts. This chain links TRBV5-5 with TRBJ1-4, with 8 bases identical to TRBD1. Germline CDR1 reads SGHKS; CDR2 reads YYEKEE (reference sequence). Losses at the gene ends were 3 bases for V and 4 bases for J; bases not matched to a gene: 11. This CDR3 has 17 residues. The CDR3 DNA is TGTGCCAGCAGCTGGAGGGGACAGGTTAGGGGTAATGAAAAACTGTTTTTT. Amino acid sequence: CASSWRGQVRGNEKLFF. Using reference TRBV5-5 and TRBJ1-4 for the parts outside the CDR3, the full variable domain is DAGVTQSPTHLIKTRGQQVTLRCSPISGHKSVSWYQQVLGQGPQFIFQYYEKEERGRGNFPDRFSARQFPNYSSELNVNALLLGDSALYLCASSWRGQVRGNEKLFFGSGTQLSVL.

This clone showed up just a few times. The chain carries TRBV18 and TRBJ2-5; D not certain. Germline V gene lookup returns CDR1 KGHSH and CDR2 LQKENI. Trimming pared 0 bases from V and 3 bases from J, leaving 8 bases between. This CDR3 spans 14 amino acids. The CDR3 loop is CASSPPRREETQYF. As DNA, the CDR3 is TGTGCCAGCTCACCACCTCGACGGGAAGAGACCCAGTACTTC. The complete variable domain, with remaining parts taken from reference TRBV18 and TRBJ2-5, reads NAGVMQNPRHLVRRRGQEARLRCSPMKGHSHVYWYRQLPEEGLKFMVYLQKENIIDESGMPKERFSAEFPKEGPSILRIQQVVRGDSAAYFCASSPPRREETQYFGPGTRLLVL.

The V gene is TRBV6-1, the J gene TRBJ1-2, with 8 positions matching TRBD1. The CDR3 has 17 residues. With V trimmed by 3 bases and J by 6 bases, 15 bases remained unmatched. Germline values: CDR1 MNHNS, CDR2 SASEGT. This CDR3 reads CASSEPYYLQGADGYTF. In DNA form, the CDR3 reads TGTGCCAGCAGTGAGCCCTACTACCTCCAGGGGGCGGATGGCTACACCTTC.

This clone was seen only a few times. V usage is TRBV10-3 and J usage is TRBJ1-3; 7 bases are shared with TRBD1. The CDR3 is made up of 15 amino acids. CDR1 ENHRY and CDR2 SYGVKD come from the germline V gene. Germline trimming cut 6 bases from V and 4 bases from J; bases unmatched to any gene: 9. This CDR3 is CAISQSRDSGNTIYF. CDR3 sequence (DNA): TGTGCCATCAGCCAATCCCGGGACAGCGGAAACACCATATATTTT.

The chain combines TRBV18 with TRBJ2-2; D is unresolved. Trimming took 3 bases from V and 6 from J, leaving 11 bases between them. The CDR3 has 14 residues. CDR1 KGHSH and CDR2 LQKENI come from the germline V gene. In nucleotides, the CDR3 is TGTGCCAGCTCACCGGTTAATGCGCCCGGGGAGCTGTTTTTT. It is translated as CASSPVNAPGELFF.

The chain combines TRBV14 with TRBJ1-3; D not resolved. Between the trimmed V and J ends, which lost 4 bases and 1 base, there was a span of 11 bases. This CDR3 contains 15 residues. Germline CDR1 and CDR2: SGHDN and FVKESK. The DNA of the CDR3 is TGTGCCAGCAGCCCCCGACTTACTTCTGGAAACACCATATATTTT. Protein sequence: CASSPRLTSGNTIYF.

The chain is built from TRBV28 and TRBJ1-1; TRBD1 matches 7 bases. The CDR3 spans 16 residues. Trimming removed 1 base from V and 3 bases from J; junction bases left unmatched: 8. Germline values: CDR1 MDHEN, CDR2 SYDVKM. In DNA, the CDR3 is TGTGCCAGCAGTTTATCTCCGGCAGGGGGATACACTGAAGCTTTCTTT. Its protein is CASSLSPAGGYTEAFF. Together with reference TRBV28 and TRBJ1-1, the CDR3 gives the full variable domain: DVKVTQSSRYLVKRTGEKVFLECVQDMDHENMFWYRQDPGLGLRLIYFSYDVKMKEKGDIPEGYSVSREKKERFSLILESASTNQTSMYLCASSLSPAGGYTEAFFGQGTRLTVV.

This rearrangement joins TRBV29-1 to TRBJ2-5, with TRBD2 matching over 8 bases. The CDR3 consists of 15 residues. The germline gives CDR1 SQVTM, CDR2 ANQGSEA. V lost 3 bases and J lost 1; bases outside the gene matches: 7. CDR3 bases: TGCAGCGTTGAGGGTCTAGCGGGTATCCAAGAGACCCAGTACTTC. It encodes CSVEGLAGIQETQYF.

This chain links TRBV5-6 with TRBJ2-2, with 7 bases identical to TRBD1. The CDR3 runs 14 residues. The germline CDR1 and CDR2 sequences are SGHDT and YYEEEE. V lost 4 bases and J lost 4; bases outside the gene matches: 4. This CDR3 is CASSMTGSTGELFF. In DNA form, the CDR3 reads TGTGCCAGCAGCATGACAGGGAGCACCGGGGAGCTGTTTTTT.

V and J are TRBV2 and TRBJ1-5; D remains ambiguous. CDR3 length: 13 residues. The ends were cut back, 8 bases at V and 0 bases at J, with 8 bases in the middle. In germline, CDR1 is SNHLY, CDR2 FYNNEI. The chain's CDR3 is CASRSYSNQPQHF. CDR3 DNA sequence: TGTGCCAGCCGTTCGTATAGCAATCAGCCCCAGCATTTT.

The V gene is TRBV2, the J gene TRBJ2-7, with 8 bases fitting TRBD1. Germline CDR1 and CDR2: SNHLY and FYNNEI. V dropped 5 bases and J dropped 2; count of bases not matched to a gene: 5. The CDR3 has 14 residues. The CDR3 loop is CASSRQTGAYEQYF. The CDR3, as DNA: TGTGCCAGCAGTCGGCAGACAGGGGCCTACGAGCAGTACTTC.

This clone was seen once. V usage is TRBV6-6 and J usage is TRBJ1-4, with a tentative D call TRBD1 (6 bases). Trimming took 2 bases from V and 7 from J, leaving 14 bases between them. The CDR3 sequence is 15 residues long. From germline, CDR1 is MNHNY and CDR2 SVGAGI (reference sequence). Here the CDR3 reads CASSYNRAWSEKLFF. The CDR3 DNA is TGTGCCAGCAGTTACAACAGGGCCTGGAGTGAAAAACTGTTTTTT.